This TCR beta chain is drawn from a study of cytomegalovirus exposure and HLA in healthy donors. CDR1 SGHVS and CDR2 FQNEAQ come from the germline V gene. J lost 0 bases, V lost 5 bases, and 7 bases had no gene match. This CDR3 contains 16 residues. 60 Vbeta and 13 Jbeta primers were used in PCR. Methods used by the authors: Later, an analysis found 75 million to 100 million unique TCR beta chains, and about 10 million of these were shared. Generated by immunoSEQ multiplex PCR, the TCRdb table keeps only in-frame clones and is missing some. The V and J calls and the clone size are those of that table, but D and trimming were determined from the DNA. Of around 150,000 clones listed, 80% were seen once; the top ten hold approximately 15%.

This clonotype was sampled from a woman aged 35 to 49 in good health and CMV-seronegative. The V call is TRBV7-8, the J call TRBJ2-3; 8 positions agree with TRBD1. Input material: PBMCs. The CDR3 DNA reads as TGTGCCAGCAGCCCCCCGGACAGGGCTAGCACAGATACGCAGTATTTT. Translating gives CASSPPDRASTDTQYF.